These 9 T cell receptor beta chains were all obtained from the same sample, sequenced in a study of cytomegalovirus exposure and HLA in healthy donors. The PCR contained 60 Vbeta and 13 Jbeta primers. Profiled with immunoSEQ multiplex PCR; TCRdb holds only in-frame clones, not every one. Recorded for this sample: tens of thousands of clones. Sequencing input: PBMCs. The receptor set was obtained from a woman in her sixties or seventies in good health and CMV-seronegative.

This chain connects TRBV13 to TRBJ2-1; 15 nucleotides match TRBD2. Germline CDR1 and CDR2: PRHDT and FYEKMQ (reference sequence). The CDR3 is 19 residues long. V shed 5 bases and J 2 bases; nucleotides not matched to a gene: 10. As DNA, the CDR3 is TGTGCCAGCAGCCAAGGACTAGCGGGAGGGCCGGCACCCTACAATGAGCAGTTCTTC. Translating gives CASSQGLAGGPAPYNEQFF.

The V call is TRBV7-2, the J call TRBJ1-2; D remains ambiguous. The V and J ends lost 5 bases and 8 bases respectively, with 15 bases between them. The germline CDR1 and CDR2 sequences are SGHTA and FQGNSA. The CDR3 is 13 amino acids. The CDR3 is CASSPTAPWGYTF. CDR3 bases: TGTGCCAGCAGCCCGACTGCACCCTGGGGCTACACCTTC. Complete variable domain (other parts from reference TRBV7-2 and TRBJ1-2): GAGVSQSPSNKVTEKGKDVELRCDPISGHTALYWYRQSLGQGLEFLIYFQGNSAPDKSGLPSDRFSAERTGGSVSTLTIQRTQQEDSAVYLCASSPTAPWGYTFGSGTRLTVV.

This sequence joins TRBV30 and TRBJ1-1, with D possibly being TRBD1 (5 bases). The CDR3 runs to 13 residues. Trimming pared 4 bases from V and 4 bases from J, leaving 13 bases between. Germline CDR1 reads GTSNPN; CDR2 reads SVGIG (reference sequence). The CDR3 loop is CAWKRAGSTEAFF. The DNA of the CDR3 is TGTGCCTGGAAGCGGGCAGGGTCCACTGAAGCTTTCTTT.

The chain links TRBV11-2 to TRBJ1-1; D may be TRBD1 (6 bases). CDR1 SGHAT and CDR2 FQNNGV come from the germline V gene. The CDR3 spans 14 residues. The V gene lost 0 bases and the J gene lost 3 bases, with 8 bases spanning the gap. CDR3 sequence (DNA): TGTGCCAGCAGCTTAGAGGGGGCGCACACTGAAGCTTTCTTT. It codes for CASSLEGAHTEAFF. The whole variable domain, filled in from reference TRBV11-2 and TRBJ1-1, reads EAGVAQSPRYKIIEKRQSVAFWCNPISGHATLYWYQQILGQGPKLLIQFQNNGVVDDSQLPKDRFSAERLKGVDSTLKIQPAKLEDSAVYLCASSLEGAHTEAFFGQGTRLTVV.

V and J are TRBV7-9 and TRBJ2-1; 13 nucleotides line up with TRBD2. The junction had 8 bases not matched to a gene; V was cut back by 4 bases and J by 8 bases. CDR3 length equals 16 residues. In germline, CDR1 is SEHNR, CDR2 FQNEAQ (reference sequence). The CDR3 DNA sequence: TGTGCCAGCAGCTCCACTAGCGGGAGGGTTGTATATGAGCAGTTCTTC. Its translation is CASSSTSGRVVYEQFF. Variable domain in full (rest from reference TRBV7-9 and TRBJ2-1): DTGVSQNPRHKITKRGQNVTFRCDPISEHNRLYWYRQTLGQGPEFLTYFQNEAQLEKSRLLSDRFSAERPKGSFSTLEIQRTEQGDSAMYLCASSSTSGRVVYEQFFGPGTRLTVL.

V gene TRBV6-1 combines with J gene TRBJ2-6; tentative D call: TRBD2 (5 bases). Per the germline V gene, CDR1 is MNHNS and CDR2 is SASEGT. V was shortened by 1 base and J by 0 bases, with 10 bases between the two germline ends. The CDR3 totals 17 residues. CDR3 residues: CASSEGRVNSGANVLTF. In DNA, the CDR3 is TGTGCCAGCAGTGAAGGGCGGGTTAACTCTGGGGCCAACGTCCTGACTTTC.

The chain joins TRBV6-6 to TRBJ1-2; weak D call: TRBD1 (6 bases). The V gene's germline CDR1 is MNHNY and CDR2 SVGAGI (reference sequence). The V and J ends lost 5 bases and 3 bases respectively, with 13 bases between them. The CDR3 is made up of 14 amino acids. The CDR3 is CASSSQGSDYGYTF. The CDR3 DNA reads TGTGCCAGCAGTAGCCAGGGGTCCGACTATGGCTACACCTTC.

This chain uses TRBV7-2 with TRBJ2-7; TRBD1 aligns across 9 bases. This CDR3 contains 15 residues. In germline, CDR1 is SGHTA, CDR2 FQGNSA. With V trimmed by 1 base and J by 4 bases, 5 bases remained unmatched. DNA for the CDR3: TGTGCCAGCAGCTTAGAAGGGACAGGGCGTTACGAGCAGTACTTC. It translates to CASSLEGTGRYEQYF.

The rearrangement links TRBV19 to TRBJ1-2; 7 bases fit TRBD1. CDR1 and CDR2 from the germline V gene are LNHDA and SQIVND (reference sequence). J lost 0 bases, V lost 6 bases, and 7 bases had no gene match. This CDR3 region has 15 residues. In nucleotides, the CDR3 is TGTGCCAGTAGCAAACTGACAGGGCCTAACTATGGCTACACCTTC. Translation: CASSKLTGPNYGYTF.